What follows are 31 T cell receptor beta chains derived from one specimen sequenced in a study of blood T cell repertoires in COVID-19. Profiling relied on immunoSEQ multiplex PCR, and the TCRdb table lists in-frame clones only, not all of them. The data show approximately 170,000 clones, roughly 84% seen once. Sequencing input: PBMCs or T cells enriched from blood (not recorded which). The receptors here all came from a woman aged 25-40 years who had recovered from COVID-19.

The rearrangement uses TRBV4-1 and TRBJ2-5, with 11 bases identical to TRBD2. This CDR3 comprises 16 residues. The V and J ends lost 3 bases and 1 base, in that order; junction bases with no gene match: 4. Per the germline V gene, CDR1 is MGHRA and CDR2 is YSYEKL. CDR3 in DNA: TGCGCCAGCAGCCATACTAGCGGGGGCCTCCAAGAGACCCAGTACTTC. It translates to CASSHTSGGLQETQYF.

The chain links TRBV6-5 to TRBJ2-7; 7 nucleotides line up with TRBD1. The V segment lost 8 bases and the J segment 6 bases; nucleotides outside the gene matches: 13. CDR1 and CDR2 from the germline V gene are MNHEY and SVGAGI. The CDR3 runs to 14 residues. For the CDR3, the DNA is TGTGCCAGCCAGCAGGGACAGCTCCTACCCGAGCAGTACTTC. Translation gives CASQQGQLLPEQYF.

The rearrangement links TRBV28 to TRBJ2-1; tentatively, D is TRBD2 (6 bases). Germline CDR1 is MDHEN and CDR2 is SYDVKM. The CDR3 extends over 14 amino acids. The V end lost 4 bases, the J end lost 0 bases, and 7 bases lay between the germline ends. CDR3 nucleotide sequence: TGTGCCAGCAGTTCCGGGGGCTCCTACAATGAGCAGTTCTTC. This codes for CASSSGGSYNEQFF. Full variable domain (missing parts from reference TRBV28 and TRBJ2-1): DVKVTQSSRYLVKRTGEKVFLECVQDMDHENMFWYRQDPGLGLRLIYFSYDVKMKEKGDIPEGYSVSREKKERFSLILESASTNQTSMYLCASSSGGSYNEQFFGPGTRLTVL.

This sequence joins TRBV7-3 and TRBJ2-3; maybe TRBD1 (6 bases). Germline CDR1 is SGHTA and CDR2 is FQGTGA. V was trimmed by 6 bases and J by 8 bases, leaving 21 bases between them. This CDR3 comprises 15 residues. The chain's CDR3 is CASSPGVGVFGTQYF. The CDR3 region has the DNA TGTGCCAGCAGTCCAGGGGTAGGAGTTTTTGGTACGCAGTATTTT.

The chain joins TRBV5-1 to TRBJ1-2; 10 positions agree with TRBD1. The V and J ends lost 0 bases and 7 bases, in that order; junction bases with no gene match: 9. CDR3 size: 16 residues. CDR1 is SGHRS, CDR2 YFSETQ, per germline. CDR3 bases: TGCGCCAGCAGCTTGGGGCAAAGGACAGGGGGGCTTGGCTACACCTTC. Translated: CASSLGQRTGGLGYTF.

The chain has TRBV11-2 and TRBJ2-5; maybe TRBD2 (5 bases). The germline V and J ends were trimmed by 3 bases and 2 bases, with 13 bases remaining between them. The CDR3 loop spans 15 amino acids. Germline V CDR1 and CDR2: SGHAT, FQNNGV. The DNA for the CDR3 is TGTGCCAGCAGCTTCGCCAGCGGTAAACAAGAGACCCAGTACTTC. Amino acids: CASSFASGKQETQYF.

The V call is TRBV6-4, the J call TRBJ2-3; D not resolved. The germline gives CDR1 MRHNA, CDR2 SNTAGT. V was clipped by 4 bases and J by 2 bases, with 7 bases between them. This CDR3 contains 13 residues. The DNA of the CDR3 is TGTGCCAGCAGTGTAGCTGACACAGATACGCAGTATTTT. Protein sequence: CASSVADTDTQYF.

The genes are TRBV5-4 and TRBJ2-2, with TRBD1 matching over 10 bases. The CDR3 contains 18 residues. V shed 9 bases and J 5 bases; nucleotides not matched to a gene: 19. The germline gives CDR1 SGHNT, CDR2 YYREEE (reference sequence). Here the CDR3 DNA reads TGTGCCACCCTTTCCCGGGACAGGGGTCAGGGGAGGACCGGGGAGCTGTTTTTT. Translating it yields CATLSRDRGQGRTGELFF.

The chain joins TRBV4-2 to TRBJ2-5; D unclear. The CDR3 covers 15 residues. With 4 bases removed from V and 1 base from J, the gap between germline ends came to 13 bases. Per the germline V gene, CDR1 is LGHNA and CDR2 is YNFKEQ. CDR3 residues: CASSPYGAIQETQYF. The DNA for the CDR3 is TGTGCCAGCAGCCCGTACGGAGCGATCCAAGAGACCCAGTACTTC.

This rearrangement joins TRBV7-9 to TRBJ1-1, with 7 bases lining up with TRBD1. The J segment lost 4 bases and the V segment lost 5 bases, leaving 10 bases of the junction unmatched. Germline CDR1 is SEHNR and CDR2 is FQNEAQ (reference sequence). The CDR3 contains 15 residues. The chain's CDR3 is CASSRVQGTGTEAFF. CDR3 bases: TGTGCCAGCAGCCGCGTACAGGGGACGGGCACTGAAGCTTTCTTT.

Many counts were recorded for this clone. J is TRBJ2-6 and V is TRBV5-1, with D perhaps matching TRBD1 (6 bases). The CDR3 has 14 amino acids. The germline V gene encodes CDR1 SGHRS and CDR2 YFSETQ. The V end was cut by 4 bases, the J end by 3 bases, with 8 bases between. CDR3 DNA: TGCGCCAGCAGCGAACAGGGTGGGGCCAACGTCCTGACTTTC. Its translation is CASSEQGGANVLTF.

This clone was observed a few times. The chain uses TRBV28 and TRBJ2-1, with TRBD2 identical over 12 bases. The CDR3 has 15 amino acids. CDR1 MDHEN and CDR2 SYDVKM come from the germline V gene. J was trimmed by 6 bases and V by 7 bases; bases with no gene match: 7. CDR3 bases: TGTGCCAGCACTCTAGCGGGAGGGCCATCCAATGAGCAGTTCTTC. Protein: CASTLAGGPSNEQFF.

This rearrangement joins TRBV2 to TRBJ1-1; 9 bases match TRBD1. V shed 6 bases and J 0 bases; nucleotides not matched to a gene: 2. The CDR3 has 14 amino acids. Per the germline V gene, CDR1 is SNHLY and CDR2 is FYNNEI. This CDR3 reads CASRRTGVNTEAFF. In DNA form, the CDR3 reads TGTGCCAGCAGGCGGACAGGGGTGAACACTGAAGCTTTCTTT.

This chain joins TRBV9 and TRBJ2-1, with D tentatively TRBD2 (6 bases). This CDR3 is 15 amino acids long. Germline V gene lookup returns CDR1 SGDLS and CDR2 YYNGEE. Between the trimmed V and J ends, which lost 0 bases and 3 bases, there was a span of 10 bases. CDR3 DNA sequence: TGTGCCAGCAGCGTAGGAGGCGGGGTCTACAATGAGCAGTTCTTC. This encodes CASSVGGGVYNEQFF.

This sequence joins TRBV5-1 and TRBJ1-1; perhaps TRBD1 as D (6 bases). Trimming took 2 bases from V and 3 from J, leaving 8 bases between them. Looked up from germline, CDR1 is SGHRS and CDR2 is YFSETQ. This CDR3 is built from 13 residues. CDR3 DNA sequence: TGCGCCAGCAGCTTAGCAGGGGACACTGAAGCTTTCTTT. It specifies CASSLAGDTEAFF.

The chain is built from TRBV7-9 and TRBJ2-5; possible D gene TRBD2, 5 bases. This CDR3 contains 15 residues. Per germline, CDR1 SEHNR and CDR2 FQNEAQ (reference sequence). V was pared by 0 bases and J by 5 bases, with 13 bases between. The CDR3 coding sequence is TGTGCCAGCAGCTTAGCGGCACCCCCGGGGGAGACCCAGTACTTC. It is translated as CASSLAAPPGETQYF.

V usage is TRBV29-1 and J usage is TRBJ1-2; a weak D match, TRBD1 (5 bases). CDR3 length equals 14 residues. V dropped 4 bases and J dropped 6 bases, with 18 bases sitting between them. The germline V gene has CDR1 SQVTM and CDR2 ANQGSEA. CDR3 region: CSVGWAEGTDGYTF. The CDR3 bases are TGCAGCGTTGGGTGGGCGGAGGGGACTGATGGCTACACCTTC.

The V and J genes are TRBV27 and TRBJ1-6; 9 bases align to TRBD1. This CDR3 comprises 18 residues. Trimming removed 2 bases from V and 8 bases from J; junction bases left unmatched: 13. Germline V gene sequence: CDR1 MNHEY, CDR2 SMNVEV (reference sequence). CDR3 loop: CASSLRGQGTPRDSPLHF. As DNA, the CDR3 is TGTGCCAGCAGTTTAAGGGGACAGGGTACTCCCCGGGATTCACCCCTCCACTTT.

Only a few counts were recorded for this clone. The chain is built from TRBV9 and TRBJ1-1; a weak D match, TRBD1 (5 bases). Trimming shortened V by 0 bases and J by 5 bases, and 11 bases separated the two germline ends. Germline CDR1 is SGDLS and CDR2 is YYNGEE. This CDR3 spans 14 amino acids. CDR3 region: CASSVEQGRTEAFF. The DNA of the CDR3 is TGTGCCAGCAGCGTAGAGCAGGGTCGAACTGAAGCTTTCTTT.

The chain joins TRBV3-1 (or the pseudogene TRBV3-2) to TRBJ2-3; 8 nucleotides agree with TRBD2. This CDR3 is 16 amino acids long. J was trimmed by 0 bases and V by 2 bases; bases with no gene match: 4. Germline lookup yields CDR1 LGHDT and CDR2 YNNKEL (reference sequence). CDR3 in amino acids: CASSQLASGSTDTQYF. In DNA form, the CDR3 reads TGTGCCAGCAGCCAATTGGCTAGCGGGAGCACAGATACGCAGTATTTT.

The chain links TRBV29-1 to TRBJ2-1; TRBD2 is a possible D gene (5 bases). The CDR3 spans 15 residues. Germline values: CDR1 SQVTM, CDR2 ANQGSEA. Trimming took 2 bases from V and 0 from J, leaving 11 bases between them. This CDR3 is CSVETIASSYNEQFF. The CDR3 region has the DNA TGCAGCGTTGAAACAATAGCGAGCTCCTACAATGAGCAGTTCTTC.

This rearrangement joins TRBV19 to TRBJ2-4; no clear D gene. Germline V gene sequence: CDR1 LNHDA, CDR2 SQIVND (reference sequence). Trimming took 5 bases from V and 12 from J, leaving 17 bases between them. The CDR3 consists of 13 residues. Here the CDR3 reads CASSASETFAQYF. CDR3 DNA: TGTGCCAGTAGTGCCTCAGAAACATTCGCTCAGTACTTC.

The rearrangement uses TRBV7-3 and TRBJ2-1; the match to TRBD2 covers 9 bases. From germline, CDR1 is SGHTA and CDR2 FQGTGA. This CDR3 has 15 amino acids. Trimming cost V 3 bases and J 6 bases; bases outside gene matches: 6. CDR3 region: CASSFSGRGGNEQFF. CDR3 DNA sequence: TGTGCCAGCAGCTTTAGCGGGAGAGGGGGCAATGAGCAGTTCTTC.

V usage is TRBV28 and J usage is TRBJ1-1, with D unclear. Germline CDR1 is MDHEN and CDR2 is SYDVKM. The CDR3 consists of 15 residues. The V and J ends lost 5 bases and 1 base respectively, with 14 bases between them. CDR3 sequence (DNA): TGTGCCAGCAGTCCCCCCCTGGCAGGGAACACTGAAGCTTTCTTT. This sequence encodes CASSPPLAGNTEAFF. The full variable domain, its missing parts supplied by reference TRBV28 and TRBJ1-1, is DVKVTQSSRYLVKRTGEKVFLECVQDMDHENMFWYRQDPGLGLRLIYFSYDVKMKEKGDIPEGYSVSREKKERFSLILESASTNQTSMYLCASSPPLAGNTEAFFGQGTRLTVV.

To note about this clone: The junction departs from germline at one end; a sequencing error may be responsible. This chain joins TRBV15 and TRBJ1-4, with D perhaps TRBD1 (6 bases). Germline V gene lookup returns CDR1 LNHNV and CDR2 YYDKDF (reference sequence). The CDR3 is 14 amino acids. The CDR3 nucleotides read TGTGCCACCACCAGACAGGTGGGGGGGGAAAAACTGTTTTTT. It translates to CATTRQVGGEKLFF.

The chain joins TRBV5-8 to TRBJ1-1; D is uncertain. The CDR3 sequence is 10 residues long. Germline assignment: CDR1 SGHTS and CDR2 YDEGEE. The V end was cut by 7 bases, the J end by 6 bases, with 7 bases between. CDR3 region: CASRGAEAFF. For the CDR3, the DNA is TGTGCCAGCCGGGGTGCTGAAGCTTTCTTT.

This chain connects TRBV29-1 to TRBJ1-2; D is undetermined. Per the germline V gene, CDR1 is SQVTM and CDR2 is ANQGSEA. Trimming removed 4 bases from V and 4 bases from J, with 7 bases in between. This CDR3 spans 11 amino acids. The CDR3 nucleotides are TGCAGCGTTGTGGCAGGCTATGGCTACACCTTC. Translated, it gives CSVVAGYGYTF.

This chain uses TRBV4-2 with TRBJ2-1, with a tentative D call TRBD1 (5 bases). Per germline, CDR1 LGHNA and CDR2 YNFKEQ. Trimming stripped 6 bases from V and 5 bases from J, with 17 bases between. The length of the CDR3 is 15 residues. The CDR3 DNA follows: TGTGCCAGCAGACCCAGACAGTCCCGTGACAATGAGCAGTTCTTC. Translation: CASRPRQSRDNEQFF.

The chain has TRBV27 and TRBJ1-2, with 7 bases lining up with TRBD1. CDR1 is MNHEY, CDR2 SMNVEV, per germline (reference sequence). Trimming removed 2 bases from V and 4 bases from J; junction bases left unmatched: 7. The CDR3 covers 15 residues. The CDR3 sequence: CASSLRLDRSYGYTF. The CDR3, as DNA: TGTGCCAGCAGTTTACGACTGGACAGGAGCTATGGCTACACCTTC.

V and J are TRBV9 and TRBJ2-1; possibly TRBD2 for D (6 bases). This CDR3 has 15 residues. Germline assignment: CDR1 SGDLS and CDR2 YYNGEE. V was shortened by 1 base and J by 7 bases, with 15 bases between the two germline ends. The CDR3 coding sequence is TGTGCCAGCAGCGTACTGGCGGGGCTGGGGAATGAGCAGTTCTTC. Amino acids: CASSVLAGLGNEQFF.

The chain has TRBV28 and TRBJ2-3; 7 bases map to TRBD1. The CDR3 totals 15 residues. J gave up 6 bases and V 3 bases, and 9 bases lay outside the gene matches. CDR1 is MDHEN, CDR2 SYDVKM, per germline. The CDR3 coding sequence is TGTGCCAGCAGTTTCTACAGGGGCCCAGCGGATACGCAGTATTTT. Residues: CASSFYRGPADTQYF.